This entry concerns a single TCR beta chain. Its antigen is as yet unknown. The data were produced by immunoSEQ multiplex PCR, yet TCRdb's version contains in-frame clones alone and is incomplete. The profile covers 140,000 or so clones, with approximately 89% appearing a single time and approximately 1.8% taken by the ten largest. This sample is part of a study of T cell responses to AZD1222 COVID-19 vaccine. The germline V and J ends were trimmed by 1 base and 13 bases, with 11 bases remaining between them. CDR3 length: 13 residues. Study-wide results and caveats: Among AZD1222 vaccinees, only 5 to 7 were seropositive at baseline.

Sequences were derived from peripheral blood, sampled 28 days after the second AZD1222 dose. The chain carries TRBV12-3 or TRBV12-4 and TRBJ1-6; maybe TRBD1 (6 bases). The TCR originated in an adult who received the AZD1222 COVID-19 vaccine. The CDR3 DNA reads as TGTGCCAGCAGTTTAGAGGGGGGTGCTCCCCTCCACTTT. Amino acid sequence: CASSLEGGAPLHF.